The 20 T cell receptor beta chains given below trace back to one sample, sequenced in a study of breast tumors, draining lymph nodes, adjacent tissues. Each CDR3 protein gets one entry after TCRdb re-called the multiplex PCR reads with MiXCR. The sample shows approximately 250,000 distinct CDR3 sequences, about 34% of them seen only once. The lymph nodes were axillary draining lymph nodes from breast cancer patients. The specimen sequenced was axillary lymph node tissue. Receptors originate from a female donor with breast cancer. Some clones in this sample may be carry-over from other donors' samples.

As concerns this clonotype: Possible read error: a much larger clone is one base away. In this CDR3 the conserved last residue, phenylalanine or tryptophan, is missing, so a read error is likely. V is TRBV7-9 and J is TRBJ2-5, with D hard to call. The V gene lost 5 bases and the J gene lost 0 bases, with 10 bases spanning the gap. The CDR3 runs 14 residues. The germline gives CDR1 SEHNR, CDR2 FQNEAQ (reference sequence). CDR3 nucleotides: TGTGCCAGCAGCCTAAGACAAAACCAAGAGACCCAGTACCTC. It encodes CASSLRQNQETQYL.

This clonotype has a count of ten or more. As DNA, the CDR3 is TGCAGTGCTTTTCCGGGACCCATCAATTCACCCCTCCACTTT. Translated, it gives CSAFPGPINSPLHF. V is TRBV20-1 and J is TRBJ1-6, with D tentatively TRBD1 (5 bases). Germline CDR1 and CDR2: DFQATT and SNEGSKA (reference sequence). The CDR3 is 14 residues long. Trimming pared 5 bases from V and 7 bases from J, leaving 15 bases between.

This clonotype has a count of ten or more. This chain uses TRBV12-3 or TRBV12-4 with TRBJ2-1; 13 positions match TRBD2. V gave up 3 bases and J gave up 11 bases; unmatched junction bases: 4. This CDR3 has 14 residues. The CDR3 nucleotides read TGTGCCAGCAGTTTGGGACTAGCGGGGCCAAAGCAGTTCTTC. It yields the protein CASSLGLAGPKQFF.

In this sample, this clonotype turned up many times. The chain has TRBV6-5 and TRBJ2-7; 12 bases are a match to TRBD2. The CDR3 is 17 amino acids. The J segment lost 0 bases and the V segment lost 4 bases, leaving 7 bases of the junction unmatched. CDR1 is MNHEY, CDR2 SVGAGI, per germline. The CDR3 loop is CASSSTSGSDGSYEQYF. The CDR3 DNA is TGTGCCAGCAGTTCGACTAGCGGGAGTGACGGCTCCTACGAGCAGTACTTC.

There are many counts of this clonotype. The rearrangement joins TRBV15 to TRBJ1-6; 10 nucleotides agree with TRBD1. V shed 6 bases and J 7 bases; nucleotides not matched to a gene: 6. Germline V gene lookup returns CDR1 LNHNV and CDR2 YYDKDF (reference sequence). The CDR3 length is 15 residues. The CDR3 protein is CATRGGTGDNSPLHF. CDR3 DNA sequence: TGTGCCACCAGAGGGGGGACAGGGGACAATTCACCCCTCCACTTT.

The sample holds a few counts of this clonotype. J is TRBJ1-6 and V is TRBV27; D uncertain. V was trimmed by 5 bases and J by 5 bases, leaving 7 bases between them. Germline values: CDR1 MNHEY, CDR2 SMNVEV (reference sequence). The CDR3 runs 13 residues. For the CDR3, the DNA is TGTGCCAGCAGTGGCCTGAATAATTCACCCCTCCACTTT. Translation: CASSGLNNSPLHF.

In DNA, the CDR3 is TGTGCCAGCAGCTTAGTCCCGGGACAGTATTACAATGAGCAGTTCTTC. The encoded protein is CASSLVPGQYYNEQFF. The V and J genes are TRBV7-9 and TRBJ2-1; 7 nucleotides align to TRBD1. There are 16 residues in the CDR3. V lost 1 base, J lost 4 bases, and 7 bases stayed unmatched. From germline, CDR1 is SEHNR and CDR2 FQNEAQ (reference sequence).

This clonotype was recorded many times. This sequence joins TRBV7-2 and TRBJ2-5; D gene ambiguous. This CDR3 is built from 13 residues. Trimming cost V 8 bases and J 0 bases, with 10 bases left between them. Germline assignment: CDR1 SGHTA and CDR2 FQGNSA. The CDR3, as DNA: TGTGCCAGCTGCCCCAGTTACCAAGAGACCCAGTACTTC. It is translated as CASCPSYQETQYF. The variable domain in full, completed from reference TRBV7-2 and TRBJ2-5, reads GAGVSQSPSNKVTEKGKDVELRCDPISGHTALYWYRQSLGQGLEFLIYFQGNSAPDKSGLPSDRFSAERTGGSVSTLTIQRTQQEDSAVYLCASCPSYQETQYFGPGTRLLVL.

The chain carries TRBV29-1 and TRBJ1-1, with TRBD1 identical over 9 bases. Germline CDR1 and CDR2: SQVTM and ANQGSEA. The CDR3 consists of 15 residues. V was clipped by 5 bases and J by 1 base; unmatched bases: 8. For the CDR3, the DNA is TGCAGCGTTCTTGAGACAGGGGGGAGGAACACTGAAGCTTTCTTT. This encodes CSVLETGGRNTEAFF.

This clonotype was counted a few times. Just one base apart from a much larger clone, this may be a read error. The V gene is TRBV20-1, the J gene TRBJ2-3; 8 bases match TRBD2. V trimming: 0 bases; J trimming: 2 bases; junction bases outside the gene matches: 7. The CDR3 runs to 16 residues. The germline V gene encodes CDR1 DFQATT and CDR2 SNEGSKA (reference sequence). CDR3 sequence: CSARDRRGASTDTQYF. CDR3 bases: TGCAGTGCTAGAGATCGGCGGGGGGCCTCCACAGATACGCAGTATTTT.

CDR3 coding DNA: TGCAGTGCTAGAGATGGGGCGGGGAGAGGAGATACGCAGTATTTT. It encodes CSARDGAGRGDTQYF. The rearrangement links TRBV20-1 to TRBJ2-3; a weak D match, TRBD2 (6 bases). The CDR3 consists of 15 residues. Germline values: CDR1 DFQATT, CDR2 SNEGSKA (reference sequence). The germline V and J ends were trimmed by 0 bases and 5 bases, with 15 bases remaining between them.

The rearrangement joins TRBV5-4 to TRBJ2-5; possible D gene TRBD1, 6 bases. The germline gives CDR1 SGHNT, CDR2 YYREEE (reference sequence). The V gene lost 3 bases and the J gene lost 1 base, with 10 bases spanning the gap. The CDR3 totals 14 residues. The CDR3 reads CASSSGQSQETQYF. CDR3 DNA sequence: TGTGCCAGCAGCTCGGGACAATCCCAAGAGACCCAGTACTTC.

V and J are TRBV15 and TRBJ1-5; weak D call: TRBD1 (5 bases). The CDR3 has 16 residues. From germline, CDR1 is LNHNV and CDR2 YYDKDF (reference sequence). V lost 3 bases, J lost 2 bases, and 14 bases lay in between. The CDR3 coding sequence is TGTGCCACCAGCAGCAGTCCCGGGACGGGCAATCAGCCCCAGCATTTT. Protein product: CATSSSPGTGNQPQHF.

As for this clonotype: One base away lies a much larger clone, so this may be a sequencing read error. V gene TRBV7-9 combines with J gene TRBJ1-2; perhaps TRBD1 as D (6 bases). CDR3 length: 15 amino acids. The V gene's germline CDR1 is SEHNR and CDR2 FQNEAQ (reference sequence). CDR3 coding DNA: TGTGCCAGCAGCTTGATCACAGGGAAGGACTATGGCTGCCCCTTC. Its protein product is CASSLITGKDYGCPF. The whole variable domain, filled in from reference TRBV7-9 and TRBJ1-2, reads DTGVSQNPRHKITKRGQNVTFRCDPISEHNRLYWYRQTLGQGPEFLTYFQNEAQLEKSRLLSDRFSAERPKGSFSTLEIQRTEQGDSAMYLCASSLITGKDYGCPFGSGTRLTVV.

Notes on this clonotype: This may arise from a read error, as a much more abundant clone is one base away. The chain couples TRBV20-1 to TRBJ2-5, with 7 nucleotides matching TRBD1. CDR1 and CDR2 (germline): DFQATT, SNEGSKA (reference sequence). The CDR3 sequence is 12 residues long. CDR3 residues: CSASQGTETPYF. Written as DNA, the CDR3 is TGCAGTGCGTCACAGGGGACCGAGACCCCGTACTTC.

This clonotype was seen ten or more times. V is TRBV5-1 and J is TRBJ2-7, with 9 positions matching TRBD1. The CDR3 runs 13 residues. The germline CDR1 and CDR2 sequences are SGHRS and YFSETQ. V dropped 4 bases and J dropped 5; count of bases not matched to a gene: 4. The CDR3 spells CASSPTGGNEQYF. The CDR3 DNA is TGCGCCAGCAGCCCGACAGGGGGGAACGAGCAGTACTTC.

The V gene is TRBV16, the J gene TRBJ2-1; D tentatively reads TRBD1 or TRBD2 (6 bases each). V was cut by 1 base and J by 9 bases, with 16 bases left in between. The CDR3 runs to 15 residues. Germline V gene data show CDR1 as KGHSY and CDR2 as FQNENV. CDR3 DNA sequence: TGTGCCAGCAGCCAATTACGGCGAACGGGGGCTGAGCAGTTCTTC. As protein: CASSQLRRTGAEQFF.

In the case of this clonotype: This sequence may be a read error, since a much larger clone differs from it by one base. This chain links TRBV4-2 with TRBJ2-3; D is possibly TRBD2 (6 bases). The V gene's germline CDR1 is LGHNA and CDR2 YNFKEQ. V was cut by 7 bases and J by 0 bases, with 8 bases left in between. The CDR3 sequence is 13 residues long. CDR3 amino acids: CASIRGSTDTQYF. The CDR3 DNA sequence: TGTGCCAGCATCCGGGGGAGCACAGATACGCAGTATTTT.

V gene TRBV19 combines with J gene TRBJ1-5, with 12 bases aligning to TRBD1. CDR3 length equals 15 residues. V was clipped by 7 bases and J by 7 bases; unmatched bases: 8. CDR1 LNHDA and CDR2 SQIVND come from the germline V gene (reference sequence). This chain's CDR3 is CASTPGQGARQPQHF. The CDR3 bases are TGTGCCAGTACTCCGGGACAGGGGGCGCGCCAGCCCCAGCATTTT. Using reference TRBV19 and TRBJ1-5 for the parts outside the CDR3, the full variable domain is DGGITQSPKYLFRKEGQNVTLSCEQNLNHDAMYWYRQDPGQGLRLIYYSQIVNDFQKGDIAEGYSVSREKKESFPLTVTSAQKNPTAFYLCASTPGQGARQPQHFGDGTRLSIL.

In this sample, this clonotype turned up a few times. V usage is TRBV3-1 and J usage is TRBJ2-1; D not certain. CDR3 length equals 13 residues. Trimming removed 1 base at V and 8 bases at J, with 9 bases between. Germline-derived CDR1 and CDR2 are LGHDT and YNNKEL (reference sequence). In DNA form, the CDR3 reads TGTGCCAGCAGCCAAGTCTTGCTAGATGAGCAGTTCTTC. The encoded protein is CASSQVLLDEQFF.